This TCR beta chain was found in a study of blood T cell repertoires in COVID-19. Study in general: Whether acute or convalescent, the COVID-19 samples came from the United States, Italy and Spain. PBMCs, B-cell-depleted T cells, or T cells were the source of the cDNA or gDNA that made up the material.

The V segment lost 4 bases and the J segment 6 bases; nucleotides outside the gene matches: 8. This CDR3 contains 14 residues. Germline-derived CDR1 and CDR2 are LGHDT and YNNKEL (reference sequence). Original handling: Reference gene primer amplification yielded estimated nucleated cell counts. Clones were sequenced by immunoSEQ multiplex PCR, and TCRdb holds only the in-frame ones, with some missing. V and J calls and clone size come straight from that table; D and trimming were deduced from the DNA. The sample holds approximately 46,000 clones, about 89% seen once. This sequence was found in a man in his 70s with active COVID-19. The specimen was peripheral blood. V is TRBV3-1 (or the pseudogene TRBV3-2) and J is TRBJ2-7, with 8 bases aligning to TRBD2. CDR3 sequence (DNA): TGTGCCAGCAGCCGCGGCGGGGGGAGAGGCGAGCAGTACTTC. Translating gives CASSRGGGRGEQYF.